This T cell receptor (beta chain) was captured in a study of T cell changes during pregnancy in multiple sclerosis. CDR3 size: 19 residues. The method was immunoSEQ multiplex PCR; TCRdb's version includes in-frame clones alone and lacks a portion of them. The sample has roughly 59,000 clones, around 95% seen once. A single count supports this clone. This sequence was found in a female donor with multiple sclerosis, enrolled in a pregnancy study. The sequences come from CD4+ T cells from peripheral blood mononuclear cells, collected before pregnancy. The chain recombines TRBV1 with TRBJ2-3; no DNA check was done on the table's D call, TRBD2. TRBV1 is annotated as a pseudogene. The CDR3 loop reads CTSSQELELAGGLTDTQYF. The CDR3 nucleotides read TGCACCAGCAGCCAAGAACTTGAATTGGCGGGAGGGCTTACAGATACGCAGTATTTT.